This T cell receptor beta chain emerged from a study of cytomegalovirus exposure and HLA in healthy donors (dated 2017 in TCRdb). Turning to the overall study: An earlier analysis of 587 of the donors reported 276 Gb of sequence data and around 100 million unique TCR beta sequences obtained from around 190 million T cells. Among 398 genotyped donors of the cohort, an average of approximately 240,000 unique TCR beta nucleotide sequences were sequenced per donor, around 20% of them non-productive. Typing coverage varied by locus: roughly 629-640 donors for A, B, C, DRB1 and DQB1; roughly 500 for DQA1; over 600 for DPA1; 450 to 480 for DPB1. The aim of the study was to test whether cataloging public T cell receptors could identify signatures of past pathogen exposure. Donor age, sex, ethnicity and CMV serostatus were collected together with the repertoire data. Class I and class II HLA loci were covered by the typing at four-digit resolution. A few DR-DQ haplotypes were treated as single units for association and clustering because of strong linkage in the cohort. All discovery cohort repertoires had been generated using a single sequencing platform. A separate validation cohort of 90 to 150 different subjects was used in addition to the roughly 700-subject first cohort. To study patterns of TCR occurrence, a later analysis re-analyzed previously published TCR beta repertoires from 700 or so donors and added high-resolution HLA genotyping. An earlier analysis of 587 of the donors used high-throughput TCR beta sequencing to judge whether each TCR beta V gene segment behaved as functional or pseudogenic. The later analysis used no new phenotypic data to find candidate immune exposures, relying instead on TCR beta sequences and their occurrence across donors. A later genetic analysis used genome-wide SNP genotypes for about 60% of the roughly 670 donors, treating that subset as a discovery cohort. An early release that covered roughly 600 HLA-typed donors contained approximately 300 gigabases of sequencing data and tens of millions of unique TCR sequences. The T cell repertoires of some 670 subjects were profiled by immunosequencing and related to cytomegalovirus serostatus. High-throughput TCR immunosequencing, statistical association of individual TCRs with disease status, and machine learning were combined to predict cytomegalovirus infection status. Of the approximately 400 genotyped donors, over 70% fell in the genetic ancestry cluster associated with self-reported Caucasian donors. What the authors observed across the whole study: A further reported finding was that TCR beta sequences accurately predicted the HLA-A and HLA-B alleles for most subjects in the first cohort. Several of the top co-occurrence clusters appeared to be linked to parvovirus B19, influenza, CMV and Epstein-Barr virus, according to a later analysis. In this cohort, only TCR beta chains were sequenced, and detectable features were limited by the absence of alpha or paired-chain data. Broadly in line with IMGT annotations, most TCR beta V segments showed up in productive rearrangements about 87% or about 30% of the time in an earlier analysis of 587 of the donors. Most TCR sequences were seen in very few donors, while some public TCRs were found in many individuals. Correlated functional status among segregating V segments might reflect linkage disequilibrium, but an unknown experimental factor could not be ruled out. HLA typing was unavailable for some donors at each locus, so association tests used only the typed subset. A cluster of highly shared sequence variants was judged likely to be a technical artifact of the sequencing pipeline. Compared with equally common non-associated chains, HLA-associated TCR beta chains in a later analysis were more clonally expanded and had lower generation probabilities. A few of the identified cytomegalovirus-associated TCR beta chains were confirmed in vitro to be specific for cytomegalovirus antigens. Strong co-occurrence of HLA alleles, especially DR and DQ, made assigning TCR associations to individual alleles difficult. For the cohort, immune exposure information was limited to CMV serostatus. The earlier analysis of a few hundred of the donors excluded roughly 16 rarely observed V segments, including chromosome 9 orphons, because counts were too low. Cytomegalovirus status was reported to be diagnosed by the classifier with high specificity and sensitivity in both the original and validation cohorts. In a later analysis, about 17,000 TCR beta sequences were associated with specific HLA alleles at a false discovery rate of 0.05. Most CMV-associated TCR beta chains appeared to be HLA-restricted in a later analysis, and the HLA associations seemed to be driven largely by CMV exposure. In a later genetic analysis, fewer N-insertions in productive TCRs were reported among donors in an Asian-associated ancestry cluster than the approximately 710-donor mean. According to the authors, the approach could potentially be generalized to other disease states and immunological phenotypes. A total of about 180 TCR beta chains were listed by the study as associated with cytomegalovirus. According to a later analysis, TCR association rates differed among HLA loci, with DRB1 alleles showing the most associated TCRs and HLA-C alleles showing the fewest. Roughly uniform sequencing depth across donors was assumed in presence/absence analyses, although this assumption may not hold. Some IMGT-functional V segments, including TRBV6-2 and TRBV6-3, could not be told apart with the 87-base-pair reads, so those segments were excluded. A later genetic analysis associated a missense DCLRE1C variant with V-gene and J-gene trimming of TCR beta chains, and an independent cohort replicated the association.

About this clone: There is no known antigen for this receptor. No per-base quality is available; no much larger clone lies one base away.

The CDR3 runs 14 amino acids, cysteine and phenylalanine included. Only CDR3 DNA is held: 42 bases, read in frame from base 1. V loses 5 bases at its end and J loses 4 bases; junction bases beyond the gene matches: 8. CDR1 and CDR2, looked up from the germline V gene, are MNHNS and SASEGT. The cohort was made up of 666 healthy bone marrow donors. All cohort members were sampled while nominally healthy, although unrecorded immune exposures were likely present. The donor tested CMV seronegative, placing the donor among the roughly 350 seronegative members of the cohort. Every donor gave a peripheral blood sample, and the peripheral blood mononuclear cells from that sample were used for TCR beta sequencing. Genomic DNA extraction from the blood cell samples was performed with the Qiagen DNeasy Blood Extraction Kit. The library relied on the immunoSEQ multiplex PCR assay. For the multiplex PCR, a mixture combining 60 forward primers for TCR Vbeta segments and 13 reverse primers for TCR Jbeta segments was used. The CDR3 region of rearranged TCR beta genes was amplified from genomic DNA with a multiplex PCR assay. Amplified TCR beta libraries were sequenced as 87-base-pair reads on the Illumina HiSeq System. As for how the authors treated the data: A later analysis tallied 75 million to 95 million unique TCR beta chains across the 666 repertoires, and about 10 million of those chains were shared by two or more donors. To remove PCR and sequencing errors, raw reads were error-corrected and collapsed into unique sequences using a nearest-neighbor algorithm that merged closely related sequences. V, D and J gene segments were assigned by aligning CDR3 sequences to IMGT reference sequences. For a sequence to be retained, a match of at least six nucleotides to both a V gene segment and a J gene segment was required. Rearrangements were called productive when the CDR3 lacked stop codons and stayed in frame with V and J; all others were non-productive. CDR3 was defined by IMGT convention, running from the second conserved V-encoded cysteine to the conserved J-encoded phenylalanine. The earlier analysis of 500 to 600 of the donors excluded sequences that lacked an unambiguous match to a single V gene segment. In an earlier analysis of several hundred of the donors, V segments were called functional above 56.7% productive rearrangements and were called segregating when the between-donor standard deviation exceeded 5%. To diagnose cytomegalovirus status from the catalog of TCR beta chain sequences, a statistical classification framework was built. In a later analysis, V and J genes were assigned by comparing TCR nucleotide sequences against IMGT/GENE-DB human TR gene sequences. The TCRdist pipeline was used in a later analysis to assign CDR3 sequences and most-parsimonious VDJ recombination scenarios. In a later analysis, each TCR beta chain was defined by its CDR3 amino acid sequence together with its V-gene family, and reads without a unique V-gene family were excluded. To address suspected cross-contamination and a sequencing artifact, a later analysis removed several hundred highly shared, low-generation-probability nucleotide sequences. A later analysis calculated a clonal expansion index for each public chain from normalized within-repertoire ranks of inferred template counts. A later analysis computed generation probabilities with a VDJ recombination model fitted to out-of-frame rearrangements, and checked the results against IGoR. In a later analysis, hypergeometric tests were used to score TCR-TCR, TCR-HLA and TCR-CMV co-occurrence, with a repertoire-size bias correction applied to TCR pairs. False discovery rates were estimated in a later analysis by permuting HLA or CMV assignments 20 times. In a later analysis, co-occurring TCRs were grouped using DBSCAN, and TCRdist sequence similarity was added for clustering within HLA-allele-positive subsets. Repertoires with fewer than 30,000 or more than 120,000 public chains, plus five repertoires with anomalous nucleotide sharing, were excluded from co-occurrence clustering. TCRdb obtained this table from immuneACCESS and retained in-frame rearrangements with V and J assigned. These tables miss some clones; where compared with another copy, unresolved V genes account for less than half of the shortfall, and the remainder is unexplained. Clone size and V and J calls were adopted from that table, with D and trimming inferred from the DNA. The sample table lists some 190,000 clones, approximately 86% of them with a count of one. 1.5% to 2% of the sample is taken by the ten largest.

Specimen: PBMCs. This chain joins TRBV6-1 to TRBJ2-7, and 7 bases in between align with TRBD1. The sequence was collected from a woman younger than 30 in good health and CMV-seronegative. This receptor has the CDR3 CASSMVGTEYEQYF. The sequenced DNA: TGTGCCAGCAGTATGGTAGGGACAGAATACGAGCAGTACTTC.